These 21 T cell receptor beta chains came from one sample sequenced in a study of cytomegalovirus exposure and HLA in healthy donors. Researchers ran the PCR with 60 Vbeta and 13 Jbeta primers. Libraries were prepared by immunoSEQ multiplex PCR; TCRdb keeps only in-frame clonotypes and omits some of them. Of about 210,000 clones in the sample, about 80% were seen once. The specimen was PBMCs. These receptors were taken from a male donor in good health and CMV-seronegative.

In this sample, this clone turned up once. This sequence joins TRBV6-5 and TRBJ1-4; maybe TRBD1 (5 bases). Trimming shortened V by 8 bases and J by 9 bases, and 13 bases separated the two germline ends. CDR3 size: 12 residues. Germline CDR1 MNHEY, CDR2 SVGAGI. The CDR3 here is CASGKGRQKLFF. In DNA, the CDR3 is TGTGCCAGCGGGAAGGGGAGGCAAAAACTGTTTTTT.

This chain links TRBV19 with TRBJ2-7; maybe TRBD2 (6 bases). Trimming pared 8 bases from V and 3 bases from J, leaving 14 bases between. The CDR3 consists of 13 residues. Germline V lookup: CDR1 LNHDA, CDR2 SQIVND (reference sequence). The CDR3 reads CASHGGPGYEQYF. Written as DNA, the CDR3 is TGTGCCAGTCACGGGGGTCCGGGCTACGAGCAGTACTTC.

J is TRBJ1-2 and V is TRBV30, with D uncertain. CDR1 and CDR2 (germline): GTSNPN, SVGIG (reference sequence). V lost 8 bases to trimming and J lost 8 bases, with 9 bases between them. The CDR3 totals 9 residues. CDR3 protein: CAGGKGYTF. The CDR3 DNA follows: TGTGCCGGAGGGAAGGGCTACACCTTC.

The chain couples TRBV11-2 to TRBJ2-3; possibly TRBD1 for D (6 bases). The length of the CDR3 is 15 residues. Germline lookup yields CDR1 SGHAT and CDR2 FQNNGV. V lost 3 bases and J lost 0, with 10 bases in between. In DNA form, the CDR3 reads TGTGCCAGCAGCTTTTTTGGACAGAGCACAGATACGCAGTATTTT. Residues: CASSFFGQSTDTQYF.

The chain is built from TRBV7-9 and TRBJ1-2; 7 bases match TRBD1. Trimming removed 1 base from V and 2 bases from J; junction bases left unmatched: 4. This CDR3 spans 15 amino acids. Germline-derived CDR1 and CDR2 are SEHNR and FQNEAQ (reference sequence). CDR3: CASSLGRTGNYGYTF. CDR3 in DNA: TGTGCCAGCAGCTTAGGAAGGACAGGCAACTATGGCTACACCTTC.

V usage is TRBV5-4 and J usage is TRBJ1-3; D is ambiguous. This CDR3 has 15 amino acids. The germline V gene has CDR1 SGHNT and CDR2 YYREEE (reference sequence). V lost 0 bases, J lost 0 bases, and 7 bases lay in between. For the CDR3, the DNA is TGTGCCAGCAGCTTGGATTCAGTCTCTGGAAACACCATATATTTT. As protein: CASSLDSVSGNTIYF.

The chain has TRBV5-1 and TRBJ1-5, with TRBD1 as a possible D gene (5 bases). CDR1 and CDR2 from the germline V gene are SGHRS and YFSETQ. Trimming removed 2 bases from V and 8 bases from J, with 14 bases in between. This CDR3 contains 14 residues. The CDR3 DNA reads as TGCGCCAGCAGCTTCGACGGGGGTAGGGAGCCCCAGCATTTT. Protein sequence: CASSFDGGREPQHF.

The chain combines TRBV28 with TRBJ2-2; TRBD1 is a possible D gene (6 bases). The CDR3 runs to 14 residues. The V gene's germline CDR1 is MDHEN and CDR2 SYDVKM. V shed 4 bases and J shed 1 base, with 7 bases lying between them. The CDR3 region is CASSSTGNTGELFF. CDR3 nucleotide sequence: TGTGCCAGCAGTTCGACAGGGAACACCGGGGAGCTGTTTTTT.

The rearrangement uses TRBV9 and TRBJ2-7; D is unresolved. The germline CDR1 and CDR2 sequences are SGDLS and YYNGEE. V lost 0 bases, J lost 0 bases, and 7 bases lay in between. The CDR3 is 14 amino acids. CDR3 nucleotides: TGTGCCAGCAGCGTAGATCCGAGCTCCTACGAGCAGTACTTC. This sequence encodes CASSVDPSSYEQYF.

This clone was found once. V is TRBV5-6 and J is TRBJ2-1, with D unclear. This CDR3 region has 14 residues. Germline CDR1 is SGHDT and CDR2 is YYEEEE. V lost 0 bases and J lost 1, with 5 bases in between. The CDR3 nucleotides read TGTGCCAGCAGCTTGGGAGAGTCCTACAATGAGCAGTTCTTC. Translated: CASSLGESYNEQFF.

This clone came up a few times. This sequence joins TRBV4-2 and TRBJ2-1; D might be TRBD2 (6 bases). V was pared by 4 bases and J by 4 bases, with 17 bases between. The CDR3 extends over 16 amino acids. Germline CDR1 LGHNA, CDR2 YNFKEQ. The CDR3 loop reads CASSPIGGAGYNEQFF. The CDR3 region has the DNA TGTGCCAGCAGCCCTATAGGCGGGGCCGGTTACAATGAGCAGTTCTTC.

J is TRBJ1-2 and V is TRBV7-8; D is undetermined. Trimming took off 6 bases at V and 4 bases at J, with 18 bases between the two ends. The CDR3 is made up of 15 amino acids. Germline V gene data show CDR1 as SGHVS and CDR2 as FQNEAQ. The chain's CDR3 is CASSNGGPTIYGYTF. The CDR3, as DNA: TGTGCCAGCAGTAACGGAGGACCGACCATCTATGGCTACACCTTC.

The chain links TRBV9 to TRBJ2-3, with TRBD2 matching 12 bases. This CDR3 has 17 amino acids. Germline trimming cut 3 bases from V and 3 bases from J; bases unmatched to any gene: 8. CDR1 and CDR2 from the germline V gene are SGDLS and YYNGEE. CDR3 nucleotide sequence: TGTGCCAGCAGCGCCAATCTAGCGGGGGGGCGAACAGATACGCAGTATTTT. Translation gives CASSANLAGGRTDTQYF.

This sequence joins TRBV5-1 and TRBJ2-3; D not certain. Germline assignment: CDR1 SGHRS and CDR2 YFSETQ. This CDR3 has 16 amino acids. Trimming stripped 0 bases from V and 2 bases from J, with 13 bases between. CDR3 in amino acids: CASSLVYPYTTDTQYF. Written as DNA, the CDR3 is TGCGCCAGCAGCTTGGTTTACCCATACACCACAGATACGCAGTATTTT.

The DNA for the CDR3 is TGTGCCAGCAGTTTCGGACAGGGATTTCGTCAGCCCCAGCATTTT. It translates to CASSFGQGFRQPQHF. V usage is TRBV28 and J usage is TRBJ1-5, with 8 bases matching TRBD1. Germline CDR1 is MDHEN and CDR2 is SYDVKM. V trimming: 3 bases; J trimming: 6 bases; junction bases outside the gene matches: 7. CDR3 size: 15 residues.

This clone was detected only a few times. The genes are TRBV28 and TRBJ2-7, with 7 bases aligning to TRBD2. The V gene end was trimmed by 3 bases and the J gene end by 2 bases; junction bases not matched to a gene: 7. This CDR3 has 15 amino acids. Germline V CDR1 and CDR2: MDHEN, SYDVKM. As DNA, the CDR3 is TGTGCCAGCAGTTTGTTGTCTAGCGGAACCTACGAGCAGTACTTC. Translation: CASSLLSSGTYEQYF. The complete variable domain, with remaining parts taken from reference TRBV28 and TRBJ2-7, reads DVKVTQSSRYLVKRTGEKVFLECVQDMDHENMFWYRQDPGLGLRLIYFSYDVKMKEKGDIPEGYSVSREKKERFSLILESASTNQTSMYLCASSLLSSGTYEQYFGPGTRLTVT.

The chain joins TRBV19 to TRBJ2-7, with 8 bases fitting TRBD2. The CDR3 runs to 14 residues. The V gene's germline CDR1 is LNHDA and CDR2 SQIVND (reference sequence). J lost 1 base, V lost 6 bases, and 5 bases had no gene match. CDR3 nucleotide sequence: TGTGCCAGTAGGGAGCGGGGGAGTTCCTACGAGCAGTACTTC. Protein: CASRERGSSYEQYF.

This clone was counted only a few times. The gene calls are TRBV6-6 and TRBJ1-1; TRBD1 aligns across 10 bases. V gave up 6 bases and J gave up 11 bases; unmatched junction bases: 6. CDR3 length equals 12 residues. Germline CDR1 MNHNY, CDR2 SVGAGI (reference sequence). Here the CDR3 DNA reads TGTGCCAGCAGCACCGGGACAGGGGATGCTTTCTTT. It translates to CASSTGTGDAFF.

The chain is built from TRBV6-6 and TRBJ2-3; 11 positions match TRBD1. The CDR3 has 16 amino acids. V was clipped by 6 bases and J by 5 bases; unmatched bases: 10. Germline V lookup: CDR1 MNHNY, CDR2 SVGAGI (reference sequence). The CDR3 sequence is CASRPPRTGGKDTQYF. The CDR3 DNA sequence: TGTGCCAGCAGACCACCTAGGACAGGGGGCAAAGATACGCAGTATTTT.

The chain carries TRBV5-4 and TRBJ1-1, with TRBD1 identical over 8 bases. The CDR3 consists of 14 residues. Germline CDR1 reads SGHNT; CDR2 reads YYREEE (reference sequence). Trimming removed 0 bases from V and 4 bases from J; junction bases left unmatched: 2. Written as DNA, the CDR3 is TGTGCCAGCAGCTTGGCCGACAGGGGCACTGAAGCTTTCTTT. This gives the protein CASSLADRGTEAFF.

This chain joins TRBV7-9 and TRBJ2-7; possible D gene TRBD2, 6 bases. Germline-derived CDR1 and CDR2 are SEHNR and FQNEAQ (reference sequence). With 5 bases removed from V and 2 bases from J, the gap between germline ends came to 19 bases. The CDR3 covers 16 residues. The CDR3 DNA reads TGTGCCAGCAGCGCCCCCCCTAGCGATTCTCCCTACGAGCAGTACTTC. Protein product: CASSAPPSDSPYEQYF.